Described below is a single TCR beta chain sequence and its context. This sample stems from a study of PD-L1 blockade in urothelial cancer. Study-level information: Starting in the mid-2010s, patients were given atezolizumab (1,200 mg intravenously every 3 weeks). Most patients, about 85% of the roughly 29, were males with bladder-origin cancer. Patients had received 0 to 3 prior chemotherapy regimens. Blood gave a median 141,255 T cells.

With V trimmed by 6 bases and J by 3 bases, 8 bases remained unmatched. CDR3 length: 15 amino acids. Germline V lookup: CDR1 KGHSH, CDR2 LQKENI. Described time point: peripheral blood 6 weeks after treatment start. Assay used: immunoSEQ multiplex PCR; TCRdb lists only in-frame clones, some missing. The table records around 100,000 clones, less than 95% of them present only once. The TCR comes from a man aged 55 to 69 with urothelial cancer. The sample was PBMCs, taken around atezolizumab (anti-PD-L1) treatment. This sequence joins TRBV18 and TRBJ2-7; 10 bases line up with TRBD1. DNA of the CDR3: TGTGCCAGCTCCCCAAGACAGGGGGCGCGCTACGAGCAGTACTTC. Protein sequence: CASSPRQGARYEQYF. Together with reference TRBV18 and TRBJ2-7, the CDR3 gives the full variable domain: NAGVMQNPRHLVRRRGQEARLRCSPMKGHSHVYWYRQLPEEGLKFMVYLQKENIIDESGMPKERFSAEFPKEGPSILRIQQVVRGDSAAYFCASSPRQGARYEQYFGPGTRLTVT.